This TCR beta chain was sequenced for a study of CD8 T cells in ankylosing spondylitis (dated by TCRdb to 2015 to 2018). For the wider study: T cell receptor beta repertoires were profiled in healthy donors and ankylosing spondylitis patients so that disease-linked TCR variants could be found. The full study cohort was made up of about 24 ankylosing spondylitis patients and roughly 98 healthy donors. Peripheral blood samples were taken, and synovial fluid was additionally collected from ankylosing spondylitis patients. Here is what the overall study found, with its caveats: The disease-linked clones had a CD8+ phenotype and were found at relatively low frequencies in peripheral blood. According to the report, matched synovial fluid samples from ankylosing spondylitis patients were significantly enriched for the disease-linked clones. Some motif variants were previously reported in synovial fluid and blood of reactive arthritis patients, suggesting common disease-initiation mechanisms. Blood from ankylosing spondylitis patients appeared to be characterized by a TCR beta motif composed of eight highly homologous amino acid variants.

This clonotype was observed a handful of times. It has no known antigen specificity. No base qualities exist here, and no much larger clone lies one base off it. V is cut by 0 bases and J by 3 bases, and the space between the germline ends is 6 bases. From the cysteine through the phenylalanine, the CDR3 covers 13 amino acids. The entry retains the CDR3 DNA only, 39 bases that are in frame from base 1. Sequences SGDLS (CDR1) and YYNGEE (CDR2) are obtained from the germline V gene. For sequencing, an Illumina HiSeq 2500 was employed. Quantitative 5'-RACE with molecular barcodes was the method used to prepare the TCR beta libraries. In the authors' own workflow: A new computational method based on a probabilistic model of VDJ rearrangement was used to identify disease-linked TCR variants. TCRdb cleaned the public reads at Q25 with fastp, built clones with MiXCR and kept in-frame beta chains. Every distinct CDR3 protein forms one entry, paired with its most common genes and DNA. TCRdb's processing, not the authors' own work, is the source of the V and J calls. The sample table lists roughly 240,000 distinct CDR3 sequences, 32% of them with a count of one. The ten largest clones represent around 4.2% of the sample.

This TCR was recovered from a male donor with ankylosing spondylitis or in good health (not recorded which). The chain uses TRBV9 and TRBJ1-1; 5 matching bases give a weak D call of TRBD1. The sequencing sample was made of blood, either unsorted or a sorted T cell fraction (not recorded which). CDR3 loop: CASSVAGHTEAFF. The sequenced DNA is TGTGCCAGCAGCGTAGCGGGGCACACTGAAGCTTTCTTT.